A selection of T cell receptor beta chains follows, all from one sample in a study of blood T cell repertoires in COVID-19. Assay used: immunoSEQ multiplex PCR; TCRdb lists only in-frame clones, some missing. The table records fewer than 30,000 clones, about two thirds of them present only once. The sequenced sample consisted of peripheral blood. Receptors were obtained from a boy aged 2-15 years with active or convalescent COVID-19. The conserved cysteine and the conserved F or W are not part of the CDR3 here. Clone size appears in some rows only: once, few, many, or a class for an expanded clone.

TRBV5-1	NA	TRBJ1-3	ASSLSGGDTSGNTIY
TRBV28	NA	TRBJ1-2	ASSLGGASYGYT
TRBV13	NA	TRBJ1-1	ASSLGGRRGGMNTEAF
TRBV6-5	NA	TRBJ2-6	ASSSSFLTGANVLT
TRBV19	NA	TRBJ2-7	ASRDGQGSSYEQY
TRBV19	NA	TRBJ2-4	ASKSWGSRGSFQY
TRBV4-1	NA	TRBJ1-1	ASSQDQGTRAQAF
TRBV7-2	NA	TRBJ2-2	ASSLGDNTGELF
TRBV19	once	TRBJ2-1	ASSIARVELNEQF
TRBV4-3	few	TRBJ2-2	ASSQGLPLAGGRTGELF
TRBV5-1	NA	TRBJ2-1	ASSLWDSLNEQF
TRBV27	NA	TRBJ2-3	ASSYNLGGGTDTQY
TRBV7-2	NA	TRBJ2-2	ASSSPGLANTGELF
TRBV28	NA	TRBJ1-5	ASSLGGAQGNQPQH
TRBV16	few	TRBJ1-2	ASSRGTGNGYT
TRBV15	few	TRBJ1-5	ATSREGHSFSNQPQH
TRBV9	NA	TRBJ2-1	ASSVVDRGFYNEQF
TRBV11-2	few	TRBJ1-1	ASSLDRVASTEAF
TRBV6-5	NA	TRBJ1-1	ASIKGGDTEAF
TRBV4-3	NA	TRBJ2-7	ASSQDRQIQQY
TRBV5-6	NA	TRBJ1-1	ASSSTTEEAF
TRBV3-1/TRBV3-2	once	TRBJ2-2	ASSQRYRDANTGELF
TRBV7-9	few	TRBJ2-5	ASSLGQGDETQY
TRBV4-1	NA	TRBJ2-7	ASSQLAGGFGEQY
TRBV19	once	TRBJ1-1	ASSIRQGLNAEAF
TRBV5-6	NA	TRBJ1-2	ASTFAFRPGNYGYT
TRBV6-5	NA	TRBJ1-3	ASGRLSSGNTIY
TRBV27	NA	TRBJ2-1	ASRGEGLGDNEQF
TRBV28	once	TRBJ1-3	ASRSTIFFSGNTIY
TRBV24-1	NA	TRBJ2-2	ATSATNTGELF
TRBV20-1	once	TRBJ1-1	SAIRQTEAF
TRBV6-5	NA	TRBJ1-3	ASSLDRSNSGNTIY
TRBV12-3/TRBV12-4	once	TRBJ1-2	ASSYSNNGYT
TRBV10-3	NA	TRBJ2-7	AISESPGYYEQY
TRBV4-1	NA	TRBJ1-2	ASSQEGIGGYT
TRBV5-1	NA	TRBJ1-6	ASSLTALSNSPLH
TRBV6-5	NA	TRBJ2-7	ASKASGHYEQY
TRBV5-1	few	TRBJ2-1	ASSLRTSGVPSYNEQF
TRBV20-1	once	TRBJ1-2	SASNYGYT
TRBV15	NA	TRBJ2-3	ATSRDWAGGLTDTQY
TRBV28	NA	TRBJ2-7	ASSLDPGHREQY
TRBV7-9	NA	TRBJ2-2	ASSAQGRAGELF
TRBV5-4	NA	TRBJ2-1	ASSPGLDRPYNEQF
TRBV9	NA	TRBJ1-2	ASSSQGPFGYT
TRBV28	NA	TRBJ1-6	ASILEGTRDSPLH
TRBV4-1	once	TRBJ2-2	ASSHGLAGSELF
TRBV18	few	TRBJ1-3	ASSPLYRASGNTIY